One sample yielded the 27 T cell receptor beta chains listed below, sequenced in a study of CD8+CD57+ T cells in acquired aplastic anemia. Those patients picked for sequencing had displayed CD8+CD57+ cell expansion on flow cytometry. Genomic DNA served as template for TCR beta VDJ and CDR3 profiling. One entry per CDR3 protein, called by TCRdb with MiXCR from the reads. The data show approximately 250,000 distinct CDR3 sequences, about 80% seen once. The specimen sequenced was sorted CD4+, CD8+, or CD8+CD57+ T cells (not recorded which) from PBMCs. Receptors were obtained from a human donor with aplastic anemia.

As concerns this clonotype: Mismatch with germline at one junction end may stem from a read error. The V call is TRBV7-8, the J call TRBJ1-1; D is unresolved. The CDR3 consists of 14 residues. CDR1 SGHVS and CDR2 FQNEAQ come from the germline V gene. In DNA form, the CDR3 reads TGTGCCAGCAGCTTAGGGGGAGAACTCGCTGAGCATTACTTT. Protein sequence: CASSLGGELAEHYF. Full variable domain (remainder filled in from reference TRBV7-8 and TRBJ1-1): GAGVSQSPRYKVAKRGQDVALRCDPISGHVSLFWYQQALGQGPEFLTYFQNEAQLDKSGLPSDRFFAERPEGSVSTLKIQRTQQEDSAVYLCASSLGGELAEHYFGQGTRLTVV.

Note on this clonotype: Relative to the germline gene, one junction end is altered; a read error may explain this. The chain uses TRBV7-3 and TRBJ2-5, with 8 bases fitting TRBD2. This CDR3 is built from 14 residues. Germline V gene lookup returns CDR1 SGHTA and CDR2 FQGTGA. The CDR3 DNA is TGTGCCACCAGCTTCGCTCTACCGGGGGGGAGACAGCAGTTC. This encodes CATSFALPGGRQQF.

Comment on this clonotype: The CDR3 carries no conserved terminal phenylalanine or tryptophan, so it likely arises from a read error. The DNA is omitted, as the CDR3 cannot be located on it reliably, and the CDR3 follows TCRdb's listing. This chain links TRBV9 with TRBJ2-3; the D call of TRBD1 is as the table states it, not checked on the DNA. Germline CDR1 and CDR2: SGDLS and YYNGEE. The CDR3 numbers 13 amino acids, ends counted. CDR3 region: CASSSHREDTDTL.

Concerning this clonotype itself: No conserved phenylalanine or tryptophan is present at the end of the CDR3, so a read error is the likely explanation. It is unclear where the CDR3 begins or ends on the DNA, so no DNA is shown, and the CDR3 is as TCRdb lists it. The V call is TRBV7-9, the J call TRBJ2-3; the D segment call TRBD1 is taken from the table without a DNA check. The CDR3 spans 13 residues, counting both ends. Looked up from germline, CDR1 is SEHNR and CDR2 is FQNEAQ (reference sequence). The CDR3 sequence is CASGVELTGKTEV.

Written as DNA, the CDR3 is TGTGCCTACGAGGTGGCGGCGTACCAGGAGACCCAGGACTACACCTTC. As protein: CAYEVAAYQETQDYTF. The chain carries TRBV7-9 and TRBJ1-2, with no clear D. Trimming removed 11 bases at V and 10 bases at J, with 32 bases between. This CDR3 region has 16 residues. Germline V lookup: CDR1 SEHNR, CDR2 FQNEAQ (reference sequence).

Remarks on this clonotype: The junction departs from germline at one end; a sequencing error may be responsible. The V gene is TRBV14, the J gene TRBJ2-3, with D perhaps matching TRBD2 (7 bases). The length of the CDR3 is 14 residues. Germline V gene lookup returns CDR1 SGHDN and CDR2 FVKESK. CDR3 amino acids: CASSLKGGPDTGDF. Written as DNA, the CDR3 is TGTGCCAGCAGCCTAAAGGGGGGGCCGGACACCGGGGATTTT.

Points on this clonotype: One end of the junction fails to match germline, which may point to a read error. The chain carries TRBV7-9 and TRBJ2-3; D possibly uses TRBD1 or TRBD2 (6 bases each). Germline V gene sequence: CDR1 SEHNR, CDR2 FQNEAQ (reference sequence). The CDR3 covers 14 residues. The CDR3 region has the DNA TGTGCCAGCAGCTCCTATCCGGGACACCGTTTAACTAGCTTT. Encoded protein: CASSSYPGHRLTSF.

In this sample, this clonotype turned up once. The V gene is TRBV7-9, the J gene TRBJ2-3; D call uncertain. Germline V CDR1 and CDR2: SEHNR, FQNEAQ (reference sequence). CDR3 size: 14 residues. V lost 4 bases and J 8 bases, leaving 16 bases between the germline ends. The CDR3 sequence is CASSSPGGPATQYF. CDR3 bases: TGTGCCAGCAGCTCACCTGGCGGTCCCGCTACGCAGTATTTT.

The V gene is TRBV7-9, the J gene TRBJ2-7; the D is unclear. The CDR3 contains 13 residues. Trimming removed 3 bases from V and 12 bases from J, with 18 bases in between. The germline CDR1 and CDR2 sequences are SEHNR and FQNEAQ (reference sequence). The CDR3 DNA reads TGTGCCAGCAGCTTTGAACTTCAGCGTCAGCGGTACGTC. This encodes CASSFELQRQRYV.

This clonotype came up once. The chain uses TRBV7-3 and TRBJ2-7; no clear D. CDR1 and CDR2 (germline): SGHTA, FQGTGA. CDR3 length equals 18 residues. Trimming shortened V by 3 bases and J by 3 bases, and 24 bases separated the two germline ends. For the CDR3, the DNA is TGTGCCAGCAGCTTGAAAGCGATCGGTTCACCCCTCCACTACGAGCAGTACGTC. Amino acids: CASSLKAIGSPLHYEQYV.

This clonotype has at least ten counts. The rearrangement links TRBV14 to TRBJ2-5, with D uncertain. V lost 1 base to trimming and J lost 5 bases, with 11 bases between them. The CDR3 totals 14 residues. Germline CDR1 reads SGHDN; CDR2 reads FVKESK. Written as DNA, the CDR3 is TGTGCCAGCAGCCAAGGGGCCCGTGGGGAGACCCAGTACTTC. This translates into CASSQGARGETQYF.

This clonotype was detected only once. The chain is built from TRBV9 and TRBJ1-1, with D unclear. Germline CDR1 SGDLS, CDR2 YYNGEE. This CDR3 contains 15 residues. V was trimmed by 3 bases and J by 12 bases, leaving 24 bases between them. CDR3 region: CASSAGPSRIDTPFF. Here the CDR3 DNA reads TGTGCCAGCAGCGCCGGGCCTAGCAGAATAGATACGCCTTTCTTT.

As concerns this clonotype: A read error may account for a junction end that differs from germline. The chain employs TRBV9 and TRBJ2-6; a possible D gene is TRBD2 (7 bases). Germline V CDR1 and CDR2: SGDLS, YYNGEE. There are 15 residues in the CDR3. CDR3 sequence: CASSGGGSGAYVLTF. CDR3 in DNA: TGTGCCAGCAGCGGGGGGGGCTCTGGGGCCTACGTCCTGACTTTC.

Here the CDR3 reads CASGDGGTDTQYILFF. In DNA form, the CDR3 reads TGTGCCAGCGGGGACGGGGGCACAGATACGCAGTATATTCTGTTTTTT. This chain links TRBV7-9 with TRBJ1-4, with D possibly being TRBD1 (6 bases). V was shortened by 8 bases and J by 14 bases, with 30 bases between the two germline ends. CDR3 length equals 16 residues. Germline V gene data show CDR1 as SEHNR and CDR2 as FQNEAQ (reference sequence).

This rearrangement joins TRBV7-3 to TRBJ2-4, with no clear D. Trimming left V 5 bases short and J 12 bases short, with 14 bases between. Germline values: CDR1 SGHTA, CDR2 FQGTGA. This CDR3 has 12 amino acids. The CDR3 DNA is TGTGCCAGCAGCGGAGCTGGGAAGAATCAGTACTTC. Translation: CASSGAGKNQYF.

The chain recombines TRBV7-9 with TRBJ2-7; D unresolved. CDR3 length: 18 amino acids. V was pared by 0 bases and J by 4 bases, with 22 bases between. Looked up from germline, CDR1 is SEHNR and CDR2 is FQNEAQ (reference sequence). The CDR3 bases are TGTGCCAGCAGCTTAGCGGCAGGCCCCGATGCCCTGTCTTACGAGCAGTACGTC. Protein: CASSLAAGPDALSYEQYV.

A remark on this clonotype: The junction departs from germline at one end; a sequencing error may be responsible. DNA for the CDR3: TGTGCCAGCAGCTCGGACAGATTACTTTATCCGCTGCATTTT. Its translation: CASSSDRLLYPLHF. J is TRBJ1-6 and V is TRBV7-2, with TRBD1 as a possible D gene (6 bases). In germline, CDR1 is SGHTA, CDR2 FQGNSA. This CDR3 is 14 amino acids long.

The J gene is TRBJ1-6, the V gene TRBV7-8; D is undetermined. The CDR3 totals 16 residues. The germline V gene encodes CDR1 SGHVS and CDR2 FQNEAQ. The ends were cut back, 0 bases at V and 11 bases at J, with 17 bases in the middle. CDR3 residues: CASSLAGGPDTPPLHF. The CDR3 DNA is TGTGCCAGCAGCTTAGCGGGAGGCCCCGATACGCCACCCCTCCACTTT.

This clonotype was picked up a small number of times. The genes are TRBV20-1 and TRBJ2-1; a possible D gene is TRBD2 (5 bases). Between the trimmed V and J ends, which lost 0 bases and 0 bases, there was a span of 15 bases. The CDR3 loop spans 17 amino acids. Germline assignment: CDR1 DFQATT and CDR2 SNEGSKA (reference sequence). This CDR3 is CSAREVSGFSSYNEQFF. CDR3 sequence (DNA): TGCAGTGCTAGAGAGGTCTCGGGGTTCAGCTCCTACAATGAGCAGTTCTTC.

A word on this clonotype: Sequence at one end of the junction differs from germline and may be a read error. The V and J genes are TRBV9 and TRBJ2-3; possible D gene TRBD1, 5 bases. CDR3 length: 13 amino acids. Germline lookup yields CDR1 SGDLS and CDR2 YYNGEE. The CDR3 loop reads CASGEGADTQHFF. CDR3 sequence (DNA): TGTGCCAGCGGCGAAGGGGCAGATACGCAGCATTTTTTT.

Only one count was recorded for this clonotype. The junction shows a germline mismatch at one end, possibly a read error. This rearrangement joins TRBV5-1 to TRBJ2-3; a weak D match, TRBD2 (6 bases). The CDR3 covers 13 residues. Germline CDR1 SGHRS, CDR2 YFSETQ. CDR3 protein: CASGYGRAATQYF. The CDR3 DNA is TGTGCCAGCGGGTACGGCAGGGCTGCTACGCAGTATTTT.

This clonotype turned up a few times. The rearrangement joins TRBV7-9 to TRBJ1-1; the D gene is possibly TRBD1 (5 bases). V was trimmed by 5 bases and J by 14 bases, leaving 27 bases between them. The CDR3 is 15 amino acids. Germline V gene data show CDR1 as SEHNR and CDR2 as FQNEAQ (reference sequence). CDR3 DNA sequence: TGTGCCAGCAGCGGGCAGGGCAAAGTTGGTTCGGCCAAATTCTTT. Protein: CASSGQGKVGSAKFF.

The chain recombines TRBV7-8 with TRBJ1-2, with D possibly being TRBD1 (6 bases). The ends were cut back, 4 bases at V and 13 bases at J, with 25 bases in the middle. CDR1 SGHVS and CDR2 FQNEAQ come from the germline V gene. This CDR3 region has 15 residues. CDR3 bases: TGTGCCAGCAGCTCCGGGGTTACGGGTGGACAGTTCTTCACCTTC. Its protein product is CASSSGVTGGQFFTF.

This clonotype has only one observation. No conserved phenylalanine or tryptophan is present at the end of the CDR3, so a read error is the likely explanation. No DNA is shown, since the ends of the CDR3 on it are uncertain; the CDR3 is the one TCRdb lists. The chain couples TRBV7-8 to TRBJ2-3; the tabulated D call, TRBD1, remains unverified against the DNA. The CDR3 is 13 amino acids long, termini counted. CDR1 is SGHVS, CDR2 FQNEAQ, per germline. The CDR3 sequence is CASGVGGEGTEFS.

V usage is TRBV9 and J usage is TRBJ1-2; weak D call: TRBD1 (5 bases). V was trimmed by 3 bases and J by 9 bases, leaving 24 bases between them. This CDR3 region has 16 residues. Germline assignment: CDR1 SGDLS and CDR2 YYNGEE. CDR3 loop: CASSADSASYISRYTF. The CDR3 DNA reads TGTGCCAGCAGCGCCGACAGCGCCTCCTACATTTCACGCTACACCTTC.

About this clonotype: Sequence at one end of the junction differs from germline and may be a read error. The CDR3 DNA reads as TGTGCCAGCAGCGTAGACAGGGGGCTATCACCCCCCCACTTT. Translation gives CASSVDRGLSPPHF. The rearrangement links TRBV9 to TRBJ1-6; 9 bases are shared with TRBD1. Per germline, CDR1 SGDLS and CDR2 YYNGEE. CDR3 length: 14 amino acids.

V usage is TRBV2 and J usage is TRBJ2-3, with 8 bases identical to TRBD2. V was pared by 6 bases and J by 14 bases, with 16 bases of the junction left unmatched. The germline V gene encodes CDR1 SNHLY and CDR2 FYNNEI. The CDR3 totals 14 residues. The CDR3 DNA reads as TGTGCCAGCAGCGATGCGGGAGGTCCTGATAAGTTGTATTTT. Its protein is CASSDAGGPDKLYF.